Listed here are 30 T cell receptor beta chains from one sample, sequenced in a study of blood T cell repertoires in COVID-19 (dated by TCRdb to 2018 to 2020). Library preparation was by the immunoSEQ multiplex PCR assay. TCRdb's version of the immuneACCESS table is confined to in-frame rearrangements and falls short of the full clone set. An unresolved V gene accounts for under half of the shortfall where checked; the remainder is of unknown origin. The sample table shows roughly 18,000 clones, and about 89% are seen once. The top ten clones comprise 6% to 8% of the sample. Sequenced input: peripheral blood. These receptors were obtained from a woman in her sixties with active COVID-19.

This clone was observed a handful of times. The gene calls are TRBV4-1 and TRBJ2-1, with D possibly matching TRBD1 (5 bases). Trimming took off 4 bases at V and 2 bases at J, with 12 bases between the two ends. The germline V gene encodes CDR1 MGHRA and CDR2 YSYEKL. The CDR3 is made up of 15 amino acids. The CDR3 sequence is CASSRETEPYNEQFF. Here the CDR3 DNA reads TGCGCCAGCAGCCGAGAGACAGAGCCCTACAATGAGCAGTTCTTC.

V usage is TRBV3-1 (or the pseudogene TRBV3-2) and J usage is TRBJ2-2, with 8 bases that match TRBD1. The J segment lost 6 bases and the V segment lost 5 bases, leaving 5 bases of the junction unmatched. Germline V gives CDR1 LGHDT, CDR2 YNNKEL (reference sequence). CDR3 length equals 14 residues. The CDR3 protein is CASSDRGSAGELFF. For the CDR3, the DNA is TGTGCCAGCAGCGACAGGGGAAGCGCCGGGGAGCTGTTTTTT.

This sequence joins TRBV7-9 and TRBJ1-2; D possibly corresponds to TRBD1 (5 bases). V dropped 1 base and J dropped 5 bases, with 11 bases sitting between them. Germline CDR1 SEHNR, CDR2 FQNEAQ (reference sequence). This CDR3 is 14 amino acids long. The CDR3 nucleotides are TGTGCCAGCAGCTTAGTGCGGGACGGATATGGCTACACCTTC. Protein: CASSLVRDGYGYTF.

The chain employs TRBV10-3 and TRBJ1-6, with 9 bases identical to TRBD1. CDR3 length: 16 residues. The germline V gene encodes CDR1 ENHRY and CDR2 SYGVKD. Trimming removed 6 bases from V and 5 bases from J; junction bases left unmatched: 8. The CDR3 here is CAISGGQGTDNSPLHF. The CDR3 DNA reads as TGTGCCATCAGCGGGGGACAGGGAACAGATAATTCACCCCTCCACTTT.

This chain links TRBV4-1 with TRBJ2-6, with a tentative D call TRBD1 (5 bases). The V end lost 5 bases, the J end lost 4 bases, and 21 bases lay between the germline ends. The germline CDR1 and CDR2 sequences are MGHRA and YSYEKL. The CDR3 is 18 residues long. CDR3 protein: CASSFEPQGLAGANVLTF. In nucleotides, the CDR3 is TGCGCCAGCAGCTTCGAACCTCAGGGTTTGGCCGGGGCCAACGTCCTGACTTTC.

Only one count was recorded for this clone. The genes are TRBV2 and TRBJ1-2; D gene uncertain. Germline V CDR1 and CDR2: SNHLY, FYNNEI. The CDR3 has 13 amino acids. V was clipped by 3 bases and J by 2 bases, with 7 bases between them. The CDR3 sequence: CASSEYGNYGYTF. In DNA form, the CDR3 reads TGTGCCAGCAGTGAGTACGGGAACTATGGCTACACCTTC.

The chain carries TRBV5-5 and TRBJ1-5; 7 nucleotides line up with TRBD1. The CDR3 contains 16 residues. Losses at the gene ends were 1 base for V and 4 bases for J; bases not matched to a gene: 8. The germline gives CDR1 SGHKS, CDR2 YYEKEE (reference sequence). The CDR3 DNA reads TGTGCCAGCAGCTTGACTGTGACAGGGCGAAATCAGCCCCAGCATTTT. Encoded protein: CASSLTVTGRNQPQHF.

The V gene is TRBV4-2, the J gene TRBJ2-7; no clear D gene. Germline V lookup: CDR1 LGHNA, CDR2 YNFKEQ. The ends were cut back, 1 base at V and 2 bases at J, with 15 bases in the middle. The CDR3 is made up of 16 amino acids. CDR3 in DNA: TGTGCCAGCAGCCAAGGACTCGGTCTGGGTCCCTACGAGCAGTACTTC. Translating it yields CASSQGLGLGPYEQYF.

The DNA for the CDR3 is TGTGCCAGCAGTGAGGACAGGGGTCTTGGCTACACCTTC. Protein sequence: CASSEDRGLGYTF. V gene TRBV6-1 combines with J gene TRBJ1-2, with TRBD1 matching 9 bases. After removal of 3 bases from V and 7 bases from J, the junction contained 3 bases not matched to a gene. The CDR3 is made up of 13 amino acids. The V gene's germline CDR1 is MNHNS and CDR2 SASEGT.

This chain uses TRBV13 with TRBJ1-3; a possible D gene is TRBD1 (5 bases). CDR3 length: 16 residues. Per the germline V gene, CDR1 is PRHDT and CDR2 is FYEKMQ (reference sequence). V dropped 4 bases and J dropped 0 bases, with 13 bases sitting between them. CDR3 DNA sequence: TGTGCCAGCAGCTACACGACAGCCCGCTCTGGAAACACCATATATTTT. It yields the protein CASSYTTARSGNTIYF. Full variable domain (remainder filled in from reference TRBV13 and TRBJ1-3): AAGVIQSPRHLIKEKRETATLKCYPIPRHDTVYWYQQGPGQDPQFLISFYEKMQSDKGSIPDRFSAQQFSDYHSELNMSSLELGDSALYFCASSYTTARSGNTIYFGEGSWLTVV.

This clone was seen just once. The J gene is TRBJ1-1, the V gene TRBV13; D remains ambiguous. This CDR3 has 16 residues. The V gene lost 7 bases and the J gene lost 2 bases, with 20 bases spanning the gap. Germline CDR1 and CDR2: PRHDT and FYEKMQ (reference sequence). This chain's CDR3 is CASTRRRGGKNTEAFF. The CDR3 nucleotides are TGTGCCAGCACCCGGCGGCGGGGAGGGAAAAACACTGAAGCTTTCTTT.

The count of this clone is one. The chain employs TRBV4-2 and TRBJ2-7, with D possibly being TRBD1 (6 bases). The CDR3 has 17 amino acids. Germline V lookup: CDR1 LGHNA, CDR2 YNFKEQ. Trimming removed 1 base at V and 0 bases at J, with 16 bases between. Here the CDR3 reads CASSQGWQGPSSYEQYF. The CDR3 DNA follows: TGTGCCAGCAGCCAAGGGTGGCAGGGGCCAAGCTCCTACGAGCAGTACTTC.

V usage is TRBV19 and J usage is TRBJ2-5; 8 nucleotides line up with TRBD2. The CDR3 spans 14 residues. In germline, CDR1 is LNHDA, CDR2 SQIVND (reference sequence). Trimming removed 5 bases from V and 1 base from J; junction bases left unmatched: 3. The CDR3 sequence: CASSRGGSQETQYF. The CDR3 nucleotides are TGTGCCAGTAGTCGCGGGGGGTCCCAAGAGACCCAGTACTTC.

This chain connects TRBV5-1 to TRBJ2-6; 9 nucleotides match TRBD1. Germline CDR1 and CDR2: SGHRS and YFSETQ. After removal of 4 bases from V and 4 bases from J, the junction contained 6 bases not matched to a gene. This CDR3 contains 16 residues. The CDR3 is CASSHRTGDGANVLTF. CDR3 DNA sequence: TGCGCCAGCAGCCACAGGACAGGGGACGGGGCCAACGTCCTGACTTTC.

The chain carries TRBV9 and TRBJ1-4; D perhaps matches TRBD1 (6 bases). V lost 4 bases to trimming and J lost 5 bases, with 18 bases between them. This CDR3 comprises 16 residues. Looked up from germline, CDR1 is SGDLS and CDR2 is YYNGEE. This chain's CDR3 is CASSSDPGQTNEKLFF. CDR3 in DNA: TGTGCCAGCAGCTCAGATCCGGGACAAACCAATGAAAAACTGTTTTTT.

J is TRBJ2-1 and V is TRBV2; 13 positions match TRBD2. The junction had 4 bases not matched to a gene; V was cut back by 5 bases and J by 9 bases. CDR3 length equals 14 residues. CDR1 and CDR2 (germline): SNHLY, FYNNEI. The CDR3 here is CASSTSGGAGEQFF. The CDR3 nucleotides read TGTGCCAGCAGTACTAGCGGGGGGGCAGGTGAGCAGTTCTTC.

The V call is TRBV27, the J call TRBJ2-1; D perhaps matches TRBD1 (6 bases). CDR3 length: 14 amino acids. Germline CDR1 reads MNHEY; CDR2 reads SMNVEV (reference sequence). V shed 3 bases and J shed 7 bases, with 13 bases lying between them. DNA for the CDR3: TGTGCCAGCAGTTTTGATTTGGGGGCGAATGAGCAGTTCTTC. Translation: CASSFDLGANEQFF.

The chain is built from TRBV7-6 and TRBJ2-7, with a weak D call TRBD1 (6 bases). Germline CDR1 SGHVS, CDR2 FNYEAQ. Trimming removed 5 bases at V and 2 bases at J, with 19 bases between. CDR3 length equals 16 residues. The CDR3 loop reads CASSPGTQGYTYEQYF. As DNA, the CDR3 is TGTGCCAGCAGCCCAGGGACGCAGGGGTACACCTACGAGCAGTACTTC.

CDR3 nucleotide sequence: TGTGCCAGCAGTCCAGGGGTTTATAGCAATCAGCCCCAGCATTTT. It codes for CASSPGVYSNQPQHF. The chain carries TRBV6-5 and TRBJ1-5, with TRBD1 as a possible D gene (6 bases). Germline values: CDR1 MNHEY, CDR2 SVGAGI. The CDR3 is 15 residues long. V was pared by 5 bases and J by 0 bases, with 11 bases between.

This clone was recorded once. The chain joins TRBV19 to TRBJ1-5; D might be TRBD1 (5 bases). The CDR3 runs to 14 residues. The germline CDR1 and CDR2 sequences are LNHDA and SQIVND (reference sequence). The V and J ends lost 2 bases and 5 bases respectively, with 10 bases between them. CDR3 in amino acids: CASSISQGDQPQHF. The CDR3 region has the DNA TGTGCCAGTAGTATAAGCCAGGGCGATCAGCCCCAGCATTTT. The whole variable domain, remainder taken from reference TRBV19 and TRBJ1-5, is DGGITQSPKYLFRKEGQNVTLSCEQNLNHDAMYWYRQDPGQGLRLIYYSQIVNDFQKGDIAEGYSVSREKKESFPLTVTSAQKNPTAFYLCASSISQGDQPQHFGDGTRLSIL.

This chain connects TRBV19 to TRBJ2-3; the match to TRBD2 covers 7 bases. V lost 3 bases, J lost 2 bases, and 8 bases stayed unmatched. CDR3 length equals 16 residues. Germline V gives CDR1 LNHDA, CDR2 SQIVND (reference sequence). The CDR3 region has the DNA TGTGCCAGTAGTATGTGGTTGGGGGGGTTCACAGATACGCAGTATTTT. Protein sequence: CASSMWLGGFTDTQYF.

Comment on this clone: One junction end disagrees with the germline gene, perhaps due to a read error. This chain uses TRBV5-8 with TRBJ2-7; no clear D. There are 14 residues in the CDR3. Germline V gene sequence: CDR1 SGHTS, CDR2 YDEGEE. CDR3 coding DNA: TGTGCCAGCAACTTGGAAGCGCTCTCCTACGAGCAGTACTTC. Translating gives CASNLEALSYEQYF.

The chain uses TRBV5-4 and TRBJ1-2; D is perhaps TRBD1 (5 bases). The V gene lost 2 bases and the J gene lost 1 base, with 6 bases spanning the gap. This CDR3 is 13 amino acids long. Germline CDR1 SGHNT, CDR2 YYREEE (reference sequence). The CDR3 sequence: CASSFDSNYGYTF. The CDR3 nucleotides are TGTGCCAGCAGCTTTGACAGTAACTATGGCTACACCTTC.

The chain couples TRBV18 to TRBJ1-2; 10 bases line up with TRBD1. The CDR3 sequence is 16 residues long. The V gene end was trimmed by 2 bases and the J gene end by 4 bases; junction bases not matched to a gene: 7. Per the germline V gene, CDR1 is KGHSH and CDR2 is LQKENI. The CDR3 DNA reads as TGTGCCAGCTCACCATTCCGACAGGGGGCACCCTATGGCTACACCTTC. This encodes CASSPFRQGAPYGYTF.

The chain recombines TRBV6-5 with TRBJ2-3; D ambiguous. The germline gives CDR1 MNHEY, CDR2 SVGAGI. The V and J ends lost 6 bases and 3 bases respectively, with 13 bases between them. This CDR3 has 14 residues. CDR3 in amino acids: CASRDNEVTDTQYF. The CDR3 DNA follows: TGTGCCAGCAGGGATAATGAGGTGACAGATACGCAGTATTTT.

The CDR3 protein is CASSYSSTGSYEQYF. As DNA, the CDR3 is TGTGCCAGCAGTTACTCTTCTACAGGCTCCTACGAGCAGTACTTC. The J gene is TRBJ2-7, the V gene TRBV6-5, with D maybe TRBD1 (5 bases). Germline assignment: CDR1 MNHEY and CDR2 SVGAGI. Trimming removed 0 bases at V and 0 bases at J, with 9 bases between. CDR3 length: 15 residues.

This clone occurred a few times. The chain joins TRBV5-4 to TRBJ1-1; D might be TRBD1 (5 bases). V lost 0 bases and J 10 bases, leaving 22 bases between the germline ends. The CDR3 extends over 16 amino acids. CDR1 is SGHNT and CDR2 is YYREEE in the germline V gene (reference sequence). The CDR3 loop reads CASSLGSGGPLGGAFF. DNA of the CDR3: TGTGCCAGCAGCTTGGGGAGTGGAGGCCCGCTGGGGGGAGCTTTCTTT.

The chain recombines TRBV2 with TRBJ2-7, with D possibly matching TRBD2 (6 bases). The CDR3 spans 12 residues. Germline-derived CDR1 and CDR2 are SNHLY and FYNNEI. The V gene lost 7 bases and the J gene lost 2 bases, with 9 bases spanning the gap. CDR3 region: CASKGTPYEQYF. Here the CDR3 DNA reads TGTGCCAGCAAGGGGACTCCCTACGAGCAGTACTTC. The full variable domain, in which reference TRBV2 and TRBJ2-7 provide the parts outside the CDR3, is EPEVTQTPSHQVTQMGQEVILRCVPISNHLYFYWYRQILGQKVEFLVSFYNNEISEKSEIFDDQFSVERPDGSNFTLKIRSTKLEDSAMYFCASKGTPYEQYFGPGTRLTVT.

The chain carries TRBV3-1 (or the pseudogene TRBV3-2) and TRBJ1-6, with a possible D match to TRBD1 (5 bases). Germline V gene data show CDR1 as LGHDT and CDR2 as YNNKEL (reference sequence). Trimming cost V 2 bases and J 8 bases, with 10 bases left between them. CDR3 length: 14 amino acids. Here the CDR3 reads CASSQLGADSPLHF. CDR3 DNA: TGTGCCAGCAGCCAATTAGGGGCCGATTCACCCCTCCACTTT.

This sequence joins TRBV5-1 and TRBJ2-3; D possibly corresponds to TRBD1 (5 bases). The CDR3 is 14 residues long. Germline V gene data show CDR1 as SGHRS and CDR2 as YFSETQ. Trimming stripped 4 bases from V and 1 base from J, with 10 bases between. The CDR3 nucleotides are TGCGCCAGCAGCATCGCCAGGGGCACAGATACGCAGTATTTT. This sequence encodes CASSIARGTDTQYF.